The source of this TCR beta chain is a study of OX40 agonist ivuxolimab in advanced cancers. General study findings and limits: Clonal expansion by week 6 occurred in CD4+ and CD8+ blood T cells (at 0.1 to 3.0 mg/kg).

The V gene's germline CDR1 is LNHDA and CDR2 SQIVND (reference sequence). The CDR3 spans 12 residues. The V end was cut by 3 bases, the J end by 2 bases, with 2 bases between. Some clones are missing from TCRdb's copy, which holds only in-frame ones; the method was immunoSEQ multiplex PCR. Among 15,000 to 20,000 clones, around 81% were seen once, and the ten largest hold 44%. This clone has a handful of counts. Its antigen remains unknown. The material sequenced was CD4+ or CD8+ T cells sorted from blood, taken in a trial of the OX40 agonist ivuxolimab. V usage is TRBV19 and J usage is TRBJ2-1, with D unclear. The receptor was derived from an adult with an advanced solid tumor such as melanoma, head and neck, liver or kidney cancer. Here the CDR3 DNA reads TGTGCCAGTAGTATCCCCTACAATGAGCAGTTCTTC. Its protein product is CASSIPYNEQFF.